This TCR beta chain was identified in a study of CD8 T cells in Susac syndrome. Study context: Patients with Susac syndrome, at blood draw, were therapy-naive, on corticosteroids, or on intravenous immunoglobulin alone.

Trimming stripped 1 base from V and 3 bases from J, with 12 bases between. The CDR3 consists of 15 residues. Looked up from germline, CDR1 is SGHDN and CDR2 is FVKESK. TCR beta sequencing was performed on blood CD8+ and CD4+ T cells. When the RNA was reverse transcribed, random hexamers were used with an input of about 0.45 to 1 ug. Across 54 Vbeta and 13 Jbeta, TCR beta CDR3 was amplified with immunoSEQ multiplex PCR. One entry per CDR3 protein results from TCRdb running MiXCR on the immunoSEQ multiplex PCR reads. Among some 94,000 distinct CDR3 sequences listed, around 94% were seen once. The chain is built from TRBV14 and TRBJ2-5; D is perhaps TRBD1 (6 bases). This sequence originates from a human donor with Susac syndrome. The sequencing sample was made of CD4+ T cells from PBMCs. The DNA of the CDR3 is TGTGCCAGCAGCCAAGGTCTAGGGGGTAAAGAGACCCAGTACTTC. This encodes CASSQGLGGKETQYF.